This entry concerns a single T cell receptor (beta chain). This entry is derived from a study of blood T cell repertoires in COVID-19. This CDR3 has 13 residues. CDR1 and CDR2 (germline): SNHLY, FYNNEI. Trimming removed 8 bases from V and 4 bases from J, with 11 bases in between. The data were produced by immunoSEQ multiplex PCR, yet TCRdb's version contains in-frame clones alone and is incomplete. The sample carries a few hundred thousand clones, roughly 88% recorded once. V gene TRBV2 combines with J gene TRBJ2-2; D unresolved. This clonotype was sampled from a woman aged 40 to 55 with acute COVID-19. The source material was PBMCs or T cells enriched from blood (not recorded which). The CDR3 DNA follows: TGTGCCAGCCTCCCTTTTTCCACCGGGGAGCTGTTTTTT. Protein product: CASLPFSTGELFF.